This is a list of T cell receptor beta chains from one sample in a study of identifying expanded T cells in peripheral blood. Sequencing was performed with immunoSEQ multiplex PCR; in TCRdb, only in-frame clones are kept and a portion is missing. Of roughly 100,000 clones listed, about nine tenths are singletons. Material for sequencing was blood. The source of these receptors is a person aged 18-70 years in good health. CDR3s include the opening cysteine and the closing phenylalanine or tryptophan. Not every row has a clone size; where given, it reads once, few, many or a size class.

cdr3_length | clone_size | j_call | v_call | cdr3_aa
16 | few | TRBJ2-1 | TRBV18 | CASSPFSGNSYNEQFF
15 | . | TRBJ1-5 | TRBV6-1 | CASSPGTSEVGPQHF
13 | . | TRBJ1-1 | TRBV15 | CATSRERSFEAFF
16 | . | TRBJ2-2 | TRBV5-4 | CASSSLGGRNTGELFF
13 | . | TRBJ1-1 | TRBV27 | CASSPRVPPRAFF
15 | once | TRBJ1-5 | TRBV6-5 | CASRSADGAGQPQHF
13 | . | TRBJ1-3 | TRBV9 | CASSGGHGNTIYF
12 | . | TRBJ2-2 | TRBV27 | CASSSKPGELFF
13 | . | TRBJ2-1 | TRBV27 | CASSGSSYNEQFF
14 | . | TRBJ2-7 | TRBV6-5 | CASRPGDGIYEQYF
14 | . | TRBJ2-1 | TRBV6-4 | CASSAGGPFNEQFF
14 | . | TRBJ2-2 | TRBV5-4 | CASSHPRDTGELFF
13 | once | TRBJ1-2 | TRBV5-4 | CASSLQGRYGYTF
15 | . | TRBJ1-4 | TRBV30 | CAWSVPEAEDEKLFF
15 | . | TRBJ1-3 | TRBV5-1 | CASSFNRDPGNTIYF
15 | . | TRBJ2-7 | TRBV5-1 | CASSLAQGQGDEQYF
15 | . | TRBJ2-5 | TRBV19 | CASSRGSGFRETQYF
15 | . | TRBJ1-3 | TRBV30 | CAWTGTTGGGNTIYF
15 | . | TRBJ1-6 | TRBV5-1 | CASSPAQGNGSPLHF
17 | . | TRBJ1-5 | TRBV15 | CATSRDGGTGTDQPQHF
16 | . | TRBJ2-7 | TRBV7-2 | CASSLSSGTKLYEQYF
14 | . | TRBJ1-6 | TRBV7-8 | CASSLDRYNSPLHF
15 | . | TRBJ2-7 | TRBV28 | CASSPRQGRSYEQYF
16 | . | TRBJ2-1 | TRBV2 | CASSRDREPAYNEQFF
14 | . | TRBJ2-1 | TRBV4-2 | CASSQETTYNEQFF
18 | . | TRBJ1-3 | TRBV5-1 | CASSLGYSGTDSGNTIYF
13 | . | TRBJ1-1 | TRBV30 | CAWTDRPNTEAFF
16 | . | TRBJ2-7 | TRBV6-1 | CASSELRTSGRYEQYF
13 | . | TRBJ1-1 | TRBV6-1 | CASSEAEQAEAFF
15 | . | TRBJ2-7 | TRBV11-2 | CASSFRGQATSEQYF
14 | . | TRBJ2-7 | TRBV9 | CASSAGVGTGEQYF
13 | . | TRBJ2-5 | TRBV18 | CASSPGLEETQYF
13 | . | TRBJ2-7 | TRBV5-1 | CASSLGGTYEQYF
18 | . | TRBJ2-1 | TRBV21-1 | CAPPKSRTSRRTYNEQFF
13 | . | TRBJ2-7 | TRBV28 | CASSIGPSGEQYF
15 | . | TRBJ1-5 | TRBV2 | CASSEGGVSNQPQHF
14 | . | TRBJ1-5 | TRBV4-1 | CASSQNRAPQPQHF
14 | . | TRBJ1-2 | TRBV6-1 | CASSETGENYGYTF
15 | . | TRBJ1-3 | TRBV7-6 | CASSLGTGGGNTIYF
11 | few | TRBJ1-2 | TRBV28 | CASFSGVGYTF
12 | . | TRBJ2-7 | TRBV6-5 | CASRGESYEQYF
15 | few | TRBJ1-5 | TRBV6-5 | CASSHHRDSNQPQHF
13 | . | TRBJ1-6 | TRBV5-1 | CASSFQSDSPLHF
15 | . | TRBJ2-5 | TRBV30 | CAWSLSGGLAETQYF
16 | . | TRBJ1-5 | TRBV5-1 | CASSLGVGQSNQPQHF
16 | . | TRBJ2-3 | TRBV14 | CASSQKTSGGSDTQYF
13 | . | TRBJ1-5 | TRBV2 | CASSGSGNQPQHF
14 | few | TRBJ2-1 | TRBV6-4 | CASSPGVEYNEQFF
14 | . | TRBJ2-3 | TRBV5-1 | CASSLRGGQDTQYF
17 | . | TRBJ2-3 | TRBV14 | CASSQGTSGIYTDTQYF